The 28 T cell receptor beta chains given below trace back to one sample, sequenced in a study of blood T cell repertoires in COVID-19. The repertoire was sequenced with immunoSEQ multiplex PCR; TCRdb's copy has only in-frame clones and lacks some. The repertoire holds approximately 210,000 clones, with about 76% as singletons. The sequenced sample consisted of PBMCs or T cells enriched from blood (not recorded which). All receptors come from a woman aged 50 to 60 with acute COVID-19.

This clone was observed a handful of times. The J gene is TRBJ1-5, the V gene TRBV7-2; 12 bases fit TRBD1. This CDR3 is 15 amino acids long. After removal of 1 base from V and 7 bases from J, the junction contained 2 bases not matched to a gene. The germline CDR1 and CDR2 sequences are SGHTA and FQGNSA. The CDR3 DNA reads as TGTGCCAGCAGCTTAGAGGGGACAGGGGGCCAGCCCCAGCATTTT. Translation gives CASSLEGTGGQPQHF. Filled out from reference TRBV7-2 and TRBJ1-5, the complete variable domain reads GAGVSQSPSNKVTEKGKDVELRCDPISGHTALYWYRQSLGQGLEFLIYFQGNSAPDKSGLPSDRFSAERTGGSVSTLTIQRTQQEDSAVYLCASSLEGTGGQPQHFGDGTRLSIL.

The chain recombines TRBV18 with TRBJ1-1; 8 positions match TRBD1. Trimming cost V 4 bases and J 5 bases; bases outside gene matches: 6. Per germline, CDR1 KGHSH and CDR2 LQKENI. This CDR3 contains 14 residues. Here the CDR3 DNA reads TGTGCCAGCTCACGCATAACAGGGGGAACTGAAGCTTTCTTT. Translating it yields CASSRITGGTEAFF.

A few counts support this clone. The J gene is TRBJ1-5, the V gene TRBV12-3 or TRBV12-4; no firm D call. The CDR3 totals 13 residues. Trimming stripped 3 bases from V and 5 bases from J, with 8 bases between. CDR3 loop: CASSFPGYQPQHF. The CDR3 region has the DNA TGTGCCAGCAGTTTCCCGGGGTATCAGCCCCAGCATTTT.

J is TRBJ2-2 and V is TRBV4-1; 13 nucleotides align to TRBD2. The CDR3 consists of 18 residues. The junction had 10 bases not matched to a gene; V was cut back by 4 bases and J by 5 bases. Germline V gene lookup returns CDR1 MGHRA and CDR2 YSYEKL. The CDR3 is CASSRGLAGILGTGELFF. CDR3 bases: TGCGCCAGCAGCCGGGGACTAGCGGGGATATTAGGAACCGGGGAGCTGTTTTTT.

The rearrangement uses TRBV2 and TRBJ1-6; D perhaps matches TRBD1 (6 bases). Germline CDR1 is SNHLY and CDR2 is FYNNEI. The ends were cut back, 8 bases at V and 9 bases at J, with 20 bases in the middle. The CDR3 has 15 residues. The CDR3 is CASGRITGFVSPLHF. CDR3 sequence (DNA): TGTGCCAGCGGCCGAATCACAGGGTTTGTTTCACCCCTCCACTTT.

The chain carries TRBV29-1 and TRBJ2-1; TRBD2 matches at 11 bases. V shed 3 bases, J shed 0 bases, and the junction held 10 bases outside the gene matches. Looked up from germline, CDR1 is SQVTM and CDR2 is ANQGSEA. This CDR3 has 18 amino acids. The CDR3 is CSVETSGDHYGSYNEQFF. In DNA, the CDR3 is TGCAGCGTTGAGACTAGCGGGGACCACTACGGCTCCTACAATGAGCAGTTCTTC.

The chain recombines TRBV19 with TRBJ1-4; the D is unclear. There are 15 residues in the CDR3. Germline CDR1 reads LNHDA; CDR2 reads SQIVND (reference sequence). Trimming took 5 bases from V and 8 from J, leaving 18 bases between them. CDR3 protein: CASSPLAEASEKLFF. The CDR3 region has the DNA TGTGCCAGTAGTCCCCTCGCTGAGGCCAGCGAAAAACTGTTTTTT.

This clone came up a few times. This chain connects TRBV5-3 to TRBJ1-2; possibly TRBD1 for D (5 bases). TRBV5-3 is annotated as an ORF whose role is uncertain. Trimming shortened V by 3 bases and J by 4 bases, and 10 bases separated the two germline ends. The CDR3 has 13 amino acids. The chain's CDR3 is CARSSGTLYGYTF. The CDR3, as DNA: TGTGCCAGAAGCTCCGGGACTCTCTATGGCTACACCTTC.

This chain joins TRBV14 and TRBJ1-2, with D hard to call. The V gene lost 3 bases and the J gene lost 7 bases, with 9 bases spanning the gap. Per germline, CDR1 SGHDN and CDR2 FVKESK. The CDR3 is made up of 12 amino acids. The CDR3 DNA is TGTGCCAGCAGCCAGGCATTTCGTGGCTACACCTTC. Translated: CASSQAFRGYTF.

J is TRBJ2-3 and V is TRBV6-2 or TRBV6-3, with 8 positions matching TRBD2. Per germline, CDR1 MNHEY and CDR2 SVGEGT. There are 15 residues in the CDR3. V was pared by 5 bases and J by 5 bases, with 9 bases of the junction left unmatched. CDR3 nucleotide sequence: TGTGCCAGCAGTGCCGGACCACGGGGGGGAGATACGCAGTATTTT. Residues: CASSAGPRGGDTQYF.

This rearrangement joins TRBV7-6 to TRBJ2-7; TRBD2 agrees at 10 bases. From germline, CDR1 is SGHVS and CDR2 FNYEAQ. V lost 1 base and J lost 3; bases outside the gene matches: 12. This CDR3 has 18 residues. In nucleotides, the CDR3 is TGTGCCAGCAGCTTAGTGTCAGGGAGCCTAGCGGGGGTCTACGAGCAGTACTTC. The encoded protein is CASSLVSGSLAGVYEQYF.

Concerning this clone: The junction departs from the called germline gene at one end, perhaps through a read error. The rearrangement joins TRBV7-9 to TRBJ2-5; D may be TRBD1 (6 bases). The CDR3 extends over 14 amino acids. The germline V gene has CDR1 SEHNR and CDR2 FQNEAQ (reference sequence). The CDR3, as DNA: TGTGCCAGCAGTTTAGACAGGACCCAAGAGACCCAGTACTTC. Encoded protein: CASSLDRTQETQYF.

The chain has TRBV7-9 and TRBJ1-6; 7 nucleotides align to TRBD1. The CDR3 is made up of 14 amino acids. Germline lookup yields CDR1 SEHNR and CDR2 FQNEAQ (reference sequence). V dropped 5 bases and J dropped 11; count of bases not matched to a gene: 9. CDR3 DNA sequence: TGTGCCAGCAGCATATCGGGACAGAGCACACCCCTCCACTTT. Amino acids: CASSISGQSTPLHF.

This clone has only one observation. The rearrangement uses TRBV29-1 and TRBJ2-5; D is undetermined. The germline V gene has CDR1 SQVTM and CDR2 ANQGSEA. Trimming pared 3 bases from V and 5 bases from J, leaving 4 bases between. This CDR3 has 10 amino acids. For the CDR3, the DNA is TGCAGCGTTGATGGCGAGACCCAGTACTTC. It codes for CSVDGETQYF.

The CDR3 nucleotides are TGTGCCAGCAGCTTAACACCGGGATTCCGGGGTGAAAAACTGTTTTTT. As protein: CASSLTPGFRGEKLFF. This chain connects TRBV7-9 to TRBJ1-4, with D unclear. Germline V gives CDR1 SEHNR, CDR2 FQNEAQ (reference sequence). The CDR3 has 16 amino acids. V was trimmed by 2 bases and J by 7 bases, leaving 17 bases between them.

The V gene is TRBV28, the J gene TRBJ1-1; 7 bases fit TRBD1. CDR1 is MDHEN and CDR2 is SYDVKM in the germline V gene. J gave up 1 base and V 8 bases, and 7 bases lay outside the gene matches. There are 14 residues in the CDR3. CDR3 in amino acids: CASGVGQENTEAFF. DNA for the CDR3: TGTGCCAGCGGTGTTGGACAGGAGAACACTGAAGCTTTCTTT.

This clone was seen a single time. CDR3 bases: TGCGCCAGCAGCCAAGTATCGGCTAGCGGGATGGGTCGGATCAATGAGCAGTTCTTC. This translates into CASSQVSASGMGRINEQFF. The V call is TRBV4-3, the J call TRBJ2-1; 9 positions agree with TRBD2. With V trimmed by 1 base and J by 6 bases, 16 bases remained unmatched. The CDR3 is made up of 19 amino acids. Germline CDR1 is LGHNA and CDR2 is YSLEER.

This clone was seen only a few times. The genes are TRBV7-2 and TRBJ1-3, with 7 bases fitting TRBD1. Germline lookup yields CDR1 SGHTA and CDR2 FQGNSA. J gave up 1 base and V 2 bases, and 11 bases lay outside the gene matches. The CDR3 totals 18 residues. The CDR3 here is CASSLRSGGKGSGNTIYF. CDR3 DNA sequence: TGTGCCAGCAGCTTAAGGTCAGGGGGAAAAGGATCTGGAAACACCATATATTTT. Drawing the rest from reference TRBV7-2 and TRBJ1-3, the complete variable domain is GAGVSQSPSNKVTEKGKDVELRCDPISGHTALYWYRQSLGQGLEFLIYFQGNSAPDKSGLPSDRFSAERTGGSVSTLTIQRTQQEDSAVYLCASSLRSGGKGSGNTIYFGEGSWLTVV.

The V call is TRBV5-4, the J call TRBJ1-1; 7 nucleotides agree with TRBD1. CDR1 is SGHNT and CDR2 is YYREEE in the germline V gene (reference sequence). This CDR3 region has 15 residues. The junction had 5 bases not matched to a gene; V was cut back by 3 bases and J by 0 bases. The CDR3 loop is CASSSGQLMNTEAFF. CDR3 coding DNA: TGTGCCAGCAGCTCGGGACAGCTCATGAACACTGAAGCTTTCTTT.

This chain connects TRBV10-3 to TRBJ1-5, with 7 bases matching TRBD1. Germline CDR1 ENHRY, CDR2 SYGVKD. V lost 3 bases, J lost 7 bases, and 6 bases stayed unmatched. This CDR3 is 14 amino acids long. CDR3 region: CAISEGETGQPQHF. The DNA of the CDR3 is TGTGCCATCAGTGAAGGGGAGACAGGGCAGCCCCAGCATTTT.

J is TRBJ1-1 and V is TRBV28, with no clear D. Trimming took off 5 bases at V and 4 bases at J, with 17 bases between the two ends. Germline CDR1 MDHEN, CDR2 SYDVKM. This CDR3 contains 15 residues. CDR3 in DNA: TGTGCCAGCAGTGACACTGGGAAGCGGGGCACTGAAGCTTTCTTT. Protein product: CASSDTGKRGTEAFF.

The V call is TRBV6-5, the J call TRBJ1-1; D remains ambiguous. CDR3 length equals 15 residues. Trimming removed 6 bases at V and 3 bases at J, with 17 bases between. Per germline, CDR1 MNHEY and CDR2 SVGAGI. CDR3 nucleotide sequence: TGTGCCAGCAGGGGCACGATTCGGTCCGACACTGAAGCTTTCTTT. It translates to CASRGTIRSDTEAFF.

This rearrangement joins TRBV7-2 to TRBJ2-4, with 9 bases that match TRBD2. The germline CDR1 and CDR2 sequences are SGHTA and FQGNSA. This CDR3 has 15 amino acids. The V and J ends lost 5 bases and 5 bases, in that order; junction bases with no gene match: 7. This CDR3 reads CASSTGGGAQNIQYF. CDR3 in DNA: TGTGCCAGCAGCACGGGCGGGGGGGCACAAAACATTCAGTACTTC.

The sample holds a few counts of this clone. J is TRBJ1-2 and V is TRBV3-1 (or the pseudogene TRBV3-2); no reliable D call. The CDR3 has 13 residues. CDR1 and CDR2 from the germline V gene are LGHDT and YNNKEL (reference sequence). Trimming removed 1 base at V and 5 bases at J, with 8 bases between. CDR3 protein: CASSQGALYGYTF. In nucleotides, the CDR3 is TGTGCCAGCAGCCAAGGTGCGTTATATGGCTACACCTTC.

This chain links TRBV7-9 with TRBJ1-5; 8 nucleotides match TRBD1. CDR1 is SEHNR and CDR2 is FQNEAQ in the germline V gene (reference sequence). The CDR3 is 12 residues long. V shed 5 bases and J 10 bases; nucleotides not matched to a gene: 4. The CDR3 loop reads CASSPGQGPQHF. DNA of the CDR3: TGTGCCAGCAGCCCCGGACAGGGCCCCCAGCATTTT.

The chain carries TRBV7-8 and TRBJ1-2; 9 positions agree with TRBD1. Germline-derived CDR1 and CDR2 are SGHVS and FQNEAQ. Unmatched junction bases numbered 2, after V lost 1 base and J lost 5 bases. The CDR3 extends over 14 amino acids. The CDR3, as DNA: TGTGCCAGCAGCTTAGGACAGGGGGGGTATGGCTACACCTTC. As protein: CASSLGQGGYGYTF.

This chain uses TRBV5-4 with TRBJ2-3, with a tentative D call TRBD2 (5 bases). The CDR3 runs 15 residues. Trimming took 4 bases from V and 1 from J, leaving 13 bases between them. From germline, CDR1 is SGHNT and CDR2 YYREEE (reference sequence). CDR3 sequence (DNA): TGTGCCAGCAGCCCCGAGAGCGGCCGCACAGATACGCAGTATTTT. It is translated as CASSPESGRTDTQYF.

A few counts support this clone. CDR3 region: CASSQVGLGGRETQYF. CDR3 coding DNA: TGCGCCAGCAGCCAGGTTGGATTGGGGGGGAGAGAGACCCAGTACTTC. The V gene is TRBV4-1, the J gene TRBJ2-5, with 7 bases identical to TRBD2. This CDR3 has 16 residues. Germline values: CDR1 MGHRA, CDR2 YSYEKL. V lost 3 bases and J lost 4; bases outside the gene matches: 11.